The 32 T cell receptor beta chains reported below all come from one sample, sequenced in a study of glioma-infiltrating T cells. The iRepertoire nested amplicon-rescue multiplex PCR amplified TCR alpha and beta CDR3s from RNA. A single record per CDR3 protein comes from TCRdb applying MiXCR to the multiplex PCR reads. The sample lists roughly 190,000 distinct CDR3 sequences, 25% to 35% occurring once. Sequencing input: glioma tissue, nonneoplastic brain tissue, or PBMCs (not recorded which). The origin of the receptors is a human donor with low-grade glioma or glioblastoma, undergoing nonglioma brain surgery, or in good health (not recorded which).

This chain joins TRBV6-2 or TRBV6-3 and TRBJ2-1; the match to TRBD1 covers 11 bases. The CDR3 sequence is 14 residues long. V shed 6 bases and J 6 bases; nucleotides not matched to a gene: 4. Per the germline V gene, CDR1 is MNHEY and CDR2 is SVGEGT. The CDR3: CASRGQGASNEQFF. CDR3 DNA sequence: TGTGCCAGCAGAGGACAGGGGGCCTCCAATGAGCAGTTCTTC.

Remarks on this clonotype: The junction and the germline gene differ at one end; a read error may be behind it. The chain carries TRBV15 and TRBJ2-7; possible D gene TRBD2, 5 bases. Germline V CDR1 and CDR2: LNHNV, YYDKDF (reference sequence). The CDR3 is 14 residues long. This CDR3 reads CAASRGSGSYEQYF. In nucleotides, the CDR3 is TGTGCCGCCAGCAGAGGTTCGGGGAGCTACGAGCAGTACTTC.

This rearrangement joins TRBV7-2 to TRBJ2-7; TRBD1 agrees at 7 bases. The CDR3 length is 15 residues. Germline V lookup: CDR1 SGHTA, CDR2 FQGNSA. After removal of 5 bases from V and 0 bases from J, the junction contained 7 bases not matched to a gene. The CDR3 is CASSHSWTGSYEQYF. The CDR3 DNA follows: TGTGCCAGCAGCCACTCTTGGACAGGCTCCTACGAGCAGTACTTC.

The chain combines TRBV19 with TRBJ2-1; possibly TRBD1 for D (5 bases). The CDR3 consists of 14 residues. Germline assignment: CDR1 LNHDA and CDR2 SQIVND (reference sequence). V lost 1 base to trimming and J lost 8 bases, with 12 bases between them. The CDR3: CASSIARAAHEQFF. In nucleotides, the CDR3 is TGTGCCAGTAGTATAGCCAGGGCGGCACATGAGCAGTTCTTC.

A remark on this clonotype: One end of the junction is discordant with germline, which a read error may explain. The chain is built from TRBV19 and TRBJ1-1; TRBD1 might be the D (6 bases). Germline lookup yields CDR1 LNHDA and CDR2 SQIVND (reference sequence). CDR3 length: 15 amino acids. The CDR3 is CASGIGQGWYTEAFF. In nucleotides, the CDR3 is TGTGCCAGTGGTATTGGGCAGGGGTGGTACACTGAAGCTTTCTTT.

This clonotype was detected many times. The chain has TRBV5-1 and TRBJ2-3; weak D call: TRBD1 (8 bases). The CDR3 is made up of 14 amino acids. Germline V gene data show CDR1 as SGHRS and CDR2 as YFSETQ. Trimming took 4 bases from V and 5 from J, leaving 14 bases between them. The CDR3 DNA follows: TGCGCCAGCAGCGGAGCGGGACAGGTAGATACGCAGTATTTT. Its translation: CASSGAGQVDTQYF.

Concerning this clonotype itself: Since a much larger clone is just one base distant, this may be a read error. Because it lacks the conserved phenylalanine or tryptophan at the end, this CDR3 is likely a read error. V is TRBV29-1 and J is TRBJ2-5, with a possible D match to TRBD2 (6 bases). V was trimmed by 7 bases and J by 2 bases, leaving 14 bases between them. The germline CDR1 and CDR2 sequences are SQVTM and ANQGSEA. This CDR3 is 13 amino acids long. CDR3 nucleotides: TGCAGCGAAAAACCGGGAGCGCAAGAGACCCAGTACTCC. The encoded protein is CSEKPGAQETQYS.

The chain combines TRBV4-3 with TRBJ2-7, with 7 bases that match TRBD2. Germline loops: CDR1 LGHNA, CDR2 YSLEER. With V trimmed by 0 bases and J by 0 bases, 11 bases remained unmatched. The CDR3 has 18 amino acids. For the CDR3, the DNA is TGCGCCAGCAGCCAAGATCTGATAACTAGCGCTAACTCCTACGAGCAGTACTTC. This sequence encodes CASSQDLITSANSYEQYF.

The table lists this clonotype with many counts. The CDR3 loop reads CSARGGGANEKLFF. The CDR3 DNA is TGCAGTGCTCGAGGAGGGGGAGCTAATGAAAAACTGTTTTTT. The V call is TRBV20-1, the J call TRBJ1-4; D perhaps matches TRBD1 (6 bases). This CDR3 has 14 residues. The germline gives CDR1 DFQATT, CDR2 SNEGSKA (reference sequence). Trimming took off 5 bases at V and 3 bases at J, with 13 bases between the two ends.

Worth noting for this clonotype: A junction boundary mismatches the germline segment, possibly from a read error. The CDR3 DNA is TGTGCCAGCAGTTACAGGGGCAAAAATGGGCAGTTCTTC. It translates to CASSYRGKNGQFF. The rearrangement uses TRBV27 and TRBJ2-1; 7 nucleotides agree with TRBD1. The CDR3 totals 13 residues. The germline CDR1 and CDR2 sequences are MNHEY and SMNVEV (reference sequence).

The table lists this clonotype with many counts. The chain joins TRBV15 to TRBJ2-1, with 9 bases fitting TRBD2. The CDR3 is 16 residues long. V shed 4 bases and J 5 bases; nucleotides not matched to a gene: 9. CDR1 is LNHNV, CDR2 YYDKDF, per germline (reference sequence). The CDR3 DNA reads as TGTGCCACCAGCACCCTATTGGGCGGGAGGGACAATGAGCAGTTCTTC. This translates into CATSTLLGGRDNEQFF.

On this clonotype: A much larger clone is a single base away; this may be a read error. V and J are TRBV5-1 and TRBJ2-3, with D perhaps matching TRBD1 (5 bases). CDR3 length equals 15 residues. Germline V CDR1 and CDR2: SGHRS, YFSETQ. This chain's CDR3 is CASSLEGRDTDMQYF. The CDR3 DNA follows: TGCGCCAGCAGCTTGGAGGGGCGCGACACAGATATGCAGTATTTT.

V gene TRBV7-9 combines with J gene TRBJ2-1; 8 nucleotides agree with TRBD2. The CDR3 totals 16 residues. Germline V gives CDR1 SEHNR, CDR2 FQNEAQ (reference sequence). The J segment lost 0 bases and the V segment lost 10 bases, leaving 11 bases of the junction unmatched. This chain's CDR3 is CAIILELAASYNEQFF. CDR3 nucleotide sequence: TGTGCCATCATCTTAGAACTAGCGGCCTCCTACAATGAGCAGTTCTTC.

V gene TRBV29-1 combines with J gene TRBJ2-7; 9 bases match TRBD1. The CDR3 consists of 14 residues. V gave up 4 bases and J gave up 3 bases; unmatched junction bases: 7. In germline, CDR1 is SQVTM, CDR2 ANQGSEA. This CDR3 reads CSVVIGTGSYEQYF. CDR3 bases: TGCAGCGTTGTTATAGGGACAGGGAGCTACGAGCAGTACTTC.

This clonotype was seen ten or more times. This chain connects TRBV28 to TRBJ2-7, with D unclear. The length of the CDR3 is 15 residues. Per germline, CDR1 MDHEN and CDR2 SYDVKM. Trimming pared 5 bases from V and 3 bases from J, leaving 17 bases between. For the CDR3, the DNA is TGTGCCAGCAGTCCGGTTCTAAGTGGAGACTACGAGCAGTACTTC. This encodes CASSPVLSGDYEQYF.

Many counts were recorded for this clonotype. The rearrangement uses TRBV29-1 and TRBJ2-7, with 7 positions matching TRBD1. The ends lost 0 bases at V and 7 bases at J; junction bases unmatched: 12. CDR3 length: 15 amino acids. Germline V gene lookup returns CDR1 SQVTM and CDR2 ANQGSEA. CDR3 DNA sequence: TGCAGCGTTGAAGATCCCAGCAGGGGGATAGGGGAGCAGTACTTC. Residues: CSVEDPSRGIGEQYF.

This clonotype was seen a few times. V is TRBV5-1 and J is TRBJ2-3; 8 nucleotides line up with TRBD1. V lost 0 bases, J lost 2 bases, and 5 bases stayed unmatched. The CDR3 loop spans 16 amino acids. Germline V gene lookup returns CDR1 SGHRS and CDR2 YFSETQ. CDR3 coding DNA: TGCGCCAGCAGCTTGGGCAGGGGGCTAACCACAGATACGCAGTATTTT. This translates into CASSLGRGLTTDTQYF.

Many counts were recorded for this clonotype. The CDR3 protein is CASLGEGFNTQYF. The CDR3 DNA reads as TGTGCCAGCCTCGGGGAGGGATTTAATACGCAGTATTTT. The chain combines TRBV28 with TRBJ2-3, with TRBD2 matching 7 bases. Germline V gene sequence: CDR1 MDHEN, CDR2 SYDVKM. CDR3 length: 13 amino acids. J gave up 7 bases and V 8 bases, and 9 bases lay outside the gene matches. The variable domain in full, completed from reference TRBV28 and TRBJ2-3, reads DVKVTQSSRYLVKRTGEKVFLECVQDMDHENMFWYRQDPGLGLRLIYFSYDVKMKEKGDIPEGYSVSREKKERFSLILESASTNQTSMYLCASLGEGFNTQYFGPGTRLTVL.

This clonotype was counted many times. The chain employs TRBV12-3 or TRBV12-4 and TRBJ1-5; TRBD1 might be the D (5 bases). V was shortened by 6 bases and J by 4 bases, with 10 bases between the two germline ends. The CDR3 extends over 13 amino acids. The CDR3 loop reads CASRGTGNQPQHF. Written as DNA, the CDR3 is TGTGCCAGCAGGGGGACGGGAAATCAGCCCCAGCATTTT.

In regard to this clonotype: A read error is possible here, since a much larger clone lies one base away. DNA for the CDR3: TGCAGCGTAGCCAGACCCCTGAGCACTAAAGCTTTCTTT. It encodes CSVARPLSTKAFF. The chain carries TRBV29-1 and TRBJ1-1; no clear D. This CDR3 comprises 13 residues. CDR1 SQVTM and CDR2 ANQGSEA come from the germline V gene.

The chain carries TRBV19 and TRBJ2-1; 11 bases are shared with TRBD2. This CDR3 has 15 residues. Germline CDR1 and CDR2: LNHDA and SQIVND (reference sequence). The V gene end was trimmed by 5 bases and the J gene end by 10 bases; junction bases not matched to a gene: 10. CDR3 nucleotides: TGTGCCAGTAGTCCTATTGATAGCGGGAGGGGCGAGCAGTTCTTC. This gives the protein CASSPIDSGRGEQFF.

This clonotype was counted ten times or more. The chain recombines TRBV27 with TRBJ1-2; no firm D call. The CDR3 covers 13 residues. Per germline, CDR1 MNHEY and CDR2 SMNVEV (reference sequence). Trimming removed 1 base from V and 5 bases from J, with 8 bases in between. The CDR3 protein is CASSLLAGYGYTF. CDR3 sequence (DNA): TGTGCCAGCAGTTTATTGGCTGGATATGGCTACACCTTC.

This clonotype was recorded only once. This clone may be a read error of a much larger clone one base away. The chain has TRBV29-1 and TRBJ1-1; a weak D match, TRBD1 (6 bases). This CDR3 spans 13 amino acids. Per the germline V gene, CDR1 is SQVTM and CDR2 is ANQGSEA. The CDR3 protein is CRVELTEGGEAFF. In DNA form, the CDR3 reads TGCAGAGTTGAACTGACGGAAGGGGGTGAAGCTTTCTTT.

There are many counts of this clonotype. The V call is TRBV18, the J call TRBJ1-2, with D possibly TRBD1 on 6 matching bases. The CDR3 consists of 16 residues. V was pared by 2 bases and J by 2 bases, with 15 bases between. Looked up from germline, CDR1 is KGHSH and CDR2 is LQKENI. CDR3 DNA sequence: TGTGCCAGCTCACCATCATCGACAGGATCGAACTATGGCTACACCTTC. It is translated as CASSPSSTGSNYGYTF.

There are many counts of this clonotype. The chain carries TRBV6-2 or TRBV6-3 and TRBJ2-2, with TRBD1 as a possible D gene (5 bases). The V end was cut by 7 bases, the J end by 5 bases, with 23 bases between. Germline assignment: CDR1 MNHEY and CDR2 SVGEGT. The CDR3 has 17 residues. CDR3 amino acids: CASTLLPDSLKTGELFF. The CDR3 DNA sequence: TGTGCCAGCACCCTTCTTCCCGACAGCCTTAAGACCGGGGAGCTGTTTTTT.

As concerns this clonotype: At one of its ends the junction is not consistent with the germline gene, which may arise from a read error. The rearrangement links TRBV20-1 to TRBJ2-6; D may be TRBD1 or TRBD2 (6 bases each). The CDR3 is 17 residues long. The V gene's germline CDR1 is DFQATT and CDR2 SNEGSKA (reference sequence). The DNA of the CDR3 is TGCAGTGCTAGGGAGGGGTCCGCAGGGGCTGGGTCCAACGTCCTGACTTTC. This encodes CSAREGSAGAGSNVLTF.

This clonotype was recorded at least ten times. J is TRBJ1-4 and V is TRBV4-1; D is ambiguous. V was trimmed by 6 bases and J by 0 bases, leaving 11 bases between them. This CDR3 is built from 15 residues. The germline CDR1 and CDR2 sequences are MGHRA and YSYEKL. The CDR3 sequence: CASSGYASTNEKLFF. The CDR3 DNA reads TGCGCCAGCAGTGGCTACGCCTCAACTAATGAAAAACTGTTTTTT.

This clonotype has just a few counts. The V call is TRBV5-4, the J call TRBJ2-5; no reliable D call. Germline CDR1 SGHNT, CDR2 YYREEE (reference sequence). The CDR3 spans 15 residues. V was trimmed by 0 bases and J by 0 bases, leaving 9 bases between them. The CDR3 is CASSLGTTYQETQYF. The CDR3 DNA reads as TGTGCCAGCAGCTTGGGCACCACGTACCAAGAGACCCAGTACTTC.

The J gene is TRBJ2-3, the V gene TRBV5-1; tentatively, D is TRBD2 (5 bases). The V gene lost 3 bases and the J gene lost 1 base, with 15 bases spanning the gap. The CDR3 runs 16 residues. CDR1 and CDR2 (germline): SGHRS, YFSETQ. Here the CDR3 DNA reads TGCGCCAGCAGCTCCGGTGGAGGTATGGGCACAGATACGCAGTATTTT. Translated, it gives CASSSGGGMGTDTQYF.

This clonotype was observed at least ten times. V is TRBV6-1 and J is TRBJ2-7, with 8 bases aligning to TRBD2. This CDR3 spans 15 amino acids. Germline CDR1 is MNHNS and CDR2 is SASEGT. V gave up 7 bases and J gave up 5 bases; unmatched junction bases: 13. As DNA, the CDR3 is TGTGCCAGCAAACTATTAGCGGGACCTACCGACGAGCAGTACTTC. This translates into CASKLLAGPTDEQYF.

The genes are TRBV6-1 and TRBJ2-7; 9 nucleotides match TRBD2. Losses at the gene ends were 8 bases for V and 4 bases for J; bases not matched to a gene: 15. Germline V gives CDR1 MNHNS, CDR2 SASEGT. CDR3 length: 16 amino acids. The CDR3 sequence: CASGQPGLAREYEQYF. Written as DNA, the CDR3 is TGTGCCAGCGGTCAACCGGGACTAGCCCGGGAATACGAGCAGTACTTC.

The V gene is TRBV10-3, the J gene TRBJ1-3; D ambiguous. The CDR3 is 15 residues long. Trimming left V 2 bases short and J 0 bases short, with 8 bases between. Germline V gene lookup returns CDR1 ENHRY and CDR2 SYGVKD. CDR3 sequence: CAISEVAVSGNTIYF. In nucleotides, the CDR3 is TGTGCCATCAGTGAGGTTGCAGTCTCTGGAAACACCATATATTTT.